The next 27 T cell receptor beta chains were all read from a single sample in a study of PD-1 blockade in classical Hodgkin lymphoma. Sequencing was performed with immunoSEQ multiplex PCR; in TCRdb, only in-frame clones are kept and a portion is missing. The data show about 21,000 clones, over 70% seen once. The time point here: cycle 4 day 1 (C4D1), after around six weeks of nivolumab. No patient escaped relapse after autologous stem cell transplantation, and brentuximab vedotin exposure varied. The sequencing here drew on peripheral blood mononuclear cells (PBMCs), taken before the fourth cycle of nivolumab. These receptors all come from a human donor with classical Hodgkin lymphoma.

The chain employs TRBV11-2 and TRBJ2-7, with a tentative D call TRBD1 (6 bases). V was shortened by 7 bases and J by 6 bases, with 16 bases between the two germline ends. Germline V gene data show CDR1 as SGHAT and CDR2 as FQNNGV. The CDR3 sequence is 13 residues long. In nucleotides, the CDR3 is TGTGCCAGCACCCAGGGGTTATATCGCGAGCAGTACTTC. Protein: CASTQGLYREQYF.

V and J are TRBV28 and TRBJ1-2; 7 positions agree with TRBD1. Germline assignment: CDR1 MDHEN and CDR2 SYDVKM. Unmatched junction bases numbered 7, after V lost 6 bases and J lost 0 bases. CDR3 length: 15 amino acids. In nucleotides, the CDR3 is TGTGCCAGCAGAACCGACAGGGCTCCTAACTATGGCTACACCTTC. It codes for CASRTDRAPNYGYTF.

The chain joins TRBV5-6 to TRBJ2-3; D may be TRBD1 or TRBD2 (5 bases each). The germline V gene has CDR1 SGHDT and CDR2 YYEEEE. The CDR3 length is 12 residues. V shed 6 bases and J shed 6 bases, with 11 bases lying between them. CDR3 sequence reads: CASTFWGDTQYF. In nucleotides, the CDR3 is TGTGCCAGCACCTTTTGGGGGGATACGCAGTATTTT.

V and J are TRBV5-1 and TRBJ2-3; TRBD2 is a possible D gene (6 bases). CDR3 size: 16 residues. The ends were cut back, 1 base at V and 0 bases at J, with 12 bases in the middle. The germline gives CDR1 SGHRS, CDR2 YFSETQ. CDR3 nucleotide sequence: TGCGCCAGCAGCTTGTTAGGTGGGACTAGCACAGATACGCAGTATTTT. Protein: CASSLLGGTSTDTQYF.

This rearrangement joins TRBV5-5 to TRBJ2-5; D not resolved. Trimming took off 4 bases at V and 5 bases at J, with 15 bases between the two ends. There are 14 residues in the CDR3. Germline assignment: CDR1 SGHKS and CDR2 YYEKEE (reference sequence). CDR3 coding DNA: TGTGCCAGCAGCCCCAGACCACTTATGGAGACCCAGTACTTC. Translation: CASSPRPLMETQYF.

This chain joins TRBV21-1 and TRBJ2-5. TRBV21-1 is a pseudogene locus. This CDR3 spans 12 amino acids. CDR3 nucleotide sequence: TGTGCCAGCAGCAAAGCAGGGGAGACCCAGTACTTC. It translates to CASSKAGETQYF.

About this clone itself: This same CDR3 is encoded by further DNA sequences in the sample. The chain uses TRBV5-1 and TRBJ2-5; TRBD2 agrees at 8 bases. This CDR3 has 17 amino acids. J gave up 4 bases and V 4 bases, and 15 bases lay outside the gene matches. Germline CDR1 SGHRS, CDR2 YFSETQ. The CDR3 loop is CASSRTSSGRGGETQYF. In nucleotides, the CDR3 is TGCGCCAGCAGCCGCACATCTAGCGGGCGCGGTGGAGAGACCCAGTACTTC.

The V call is TRBV7-2, the J call TRBJ2-7; TRBD1 matches at 11 bases. Looked up from germline, CDR1 is SGHTA and CDR2 is FQGNSA. With 7 bases clipped from V and 5 bases from J, the junction kept 10 bases outside the gene matches. The length of the CDR3 is 15 residues. The CDR3 sequence: CASTPWTGGSDEQYF. DNA for the CDR3: TGTGCCAGCACCCCTTGGACAGGGGGCTCGGACGAGCAGTACTTC.

V usage is TRBV6-6 and J usage is TRBJ1-3; D is unclear. The CDR3 is 13 amino acids. V lost 2 bases, J lost 3 bases, and 5 bases lay in between. CDR1 and CDR2 (germline): MNHNY, SVGAGI (reference sequence). The CDR3 spells CASSYISGNTIYF. The CDR3 nucleotides are TGTGCCAGCAGTTACATCAGTGGAAACACCATATATTTT.

This clone was detected a few times. This sequence joins TRBV10-3 and TRBJ2-2, with 9 bases identical to TRBD1. Germline values: CDR1 ENHRY, CDR2 SYGVKD. The CDR3 covers 13 residues. Trimming removed 10 bases from V and 7 bases from J; junction bases left unmatched: 7. The DNA of the CDR3 is TGTGCCACAACCGGGACAGGGTTCGGGGAGCTGTTTTTT. Translating it yields CATTGTGFGELFF.

This chain connects TRBV9 to TRBJ2-5; 7 bases map to TRBD2. The CDR3 loop spans 14 amino acids. The J segment lost 5 bases and the V segment lost 0 bases, leaving 4 bases of the junction unmatched. The V gene's germline CDR1 is SGDLS and CDR2 YYNGEE. CDR3 DNA: TGTGCCAGCAGCGTAGATAGCGGGTGGGAGACCCAGTACTTC. This sequence encodes CASSVDSGWETQYF.

V is TRBV5-6 and J is TRBJ1-5; 7 bases line up with TRBD1. The length of the CDR3 is 18 residues. The V and J ends lost 5 bases and 0 bases, in that order; junction bases with no gene match: 14. Germline-derived CDR1 and CDR2 are SGHDT and YYEEEE. Here the CDR3 reads CASSYTSRGIYSNQPQHF. The DNA of the CDR3 is TGTGCCAGCAGTTACACGAGCAGGGGGATCTATAGCAATCAGCCCCAGCATTTT.

This chain joins TRBV19 and TRBJ2-2; 11 bases are shared with TRBD1. Looked up from germline, CDR1 is LNHDA and CDR2 is SQIVND (reference sequence). The CDR3 sequence is 14 residues long. After removal of 8 bases from V and 4 bases from J, the junction contained 3 bases not matched to a gene. DNA for the CDR3: TGTGCCAGTGGGGACAGGGGGGGCACCGGGGAGCTGTTTTTT. Its protein is CASGDRGGTGELFF.

The chain joins TRBV28 to TRBJ2-7; D tentatively fits TRBD1 or TRBD2 (5 bases each). The CDR3 is made up of 16 amino acids. The V end was cut by 5 bases, the J end by 2 bases, with 19 bases between. Germline-derived CDR1 and CDR2 are MDHEN and SYDVKM. The CDR3 DNA reads TGTGCCAGCAGTCCCCGAGGGTTGGGGCCTGCCTACGAGCAGTACTTC. Translating it yields CASSPRGLGPAYEQYF.

The genes are TRBV10-3 and TRBJ1-3, with D tentatively TRBD1 (6 bases). Germline lookup yields CDR1 ENHRY and CDR2 SYGVKD. V lost 6 bases to trimming and J lost 4 bases, with 10 bases between them. This CDR3 has 13 residues. The CDR3 DNA reads as TGTGCCATCAGGGACAGTTCGGGAAACACCATATATTTT. Its protein product is CAIRDSSGNTIYF.

The chain couples TRBV7-9 to TRBJ2-1; 14 nucleotides agree with TRBD2. The CDR3 runs 16 residues. The germline gives CDR1 SEHNR, CDR2 FQNEAQ (reference sequence). With V trimmed by 5 bases and J by 16 bases, 16 bases remained unmatched. The CDR3 sequence is CASSPVTSGRADELFF. In nucleotides, the CDR3 is TGTGCCAGCAGCCCAGTGACTAGCGGGAGGGCCGATGAGCTTTTCTTC.

This chain connects TRBV5-1 to TRBJ2-3; TRBD2 agrees at 9 bases. The CDR3 loop spans 17 amino acids. The V and J ends lost 4 bases and 3 bases, in that order; junction bases with no gene match: 12. The V gene's germline CDR1 is SGHRS and CDR2 YFSETQ. The CDR3 is CASSQGLAGVATDTQYF. In DNA, the CDR3 is TGCGCCAGCAGCCAGGGATTAGCGGGAGTCGCGACAGATACGCAGTATTTT.

The V gene is TRBV7-6, the J gene TRBJ1-3; D not certain. Per the germline V gene, CDR1 is SGHVS and CDR2 is FNYEAQ. The CDR3 covers 13 residues. The V end lost 5 bases, the J end lost 7 bases, and 12 bases lay between the germline ends. DNA for the CDR3: TGTGCCAGCAGCACCAAGGCCGGGAACACCATATATTTT. Protein product: CASSTKAGNTIYF.

This clone appeared a few times. This chain joins TRBV5-5 and TRBJ2-1; D is ambiguous. V was pared by 0 bases and J by 5 bases, with 6 bases between. This CDR3 spans 13 amino acids. Germline lookup yields CDR1 SGHKS and CDR2 YYEKEE (reference sequence). DNA of the CDR3: TGTGCCAGCAGCTTGGGGCCGGACAATGAGCAGTTCTTC. Residues: CASSLGPDNEQFF.

The gene calls are TRBV18 and TRBJ1-3; no firm D call. Between the trimmed V and J ends, which lost 0 bases and 4 bases, there was a span of 25 bases. The germline CDR1 and CDR2 sequences are KGHSH and LQKENI. The length of the CDR3 is 20 residues. The CDR3 loop is CASSPPRSGPGGRSGNTIYF. CDR3 in DNA: TGTGCCAGCTCACCACCGAGGAGTGGGCCGGGAGGAAGGTCAGGAAACACCATATATTTT.

In the case of this clone: Compared with germline, one end of the junction differs, possibly owing to a read error. The chain combines TRBV5-6 with TRBJ2-5, with D perhaps given as TRBD1 or TRBD2 (6 bases each). Germline V gene sequence: CDR1 SGHDT, CDR2 YYEEEE. This CDR3 is built from 12 residues. CDR3 nucleotide sequence: TGTGCCAGCAGCAGATCCGGGGGCCGTAGAGACTTC. This codes for CASSRSGGRRDF.

A remark on this clone: This sample includes further DNA sequences coding for the same CDR3. The chain links TRBV5-1 to TRBJ1-1; no clear D gene. The V end was cut by 3 bases, the J end by 7 bases, with 7 bases between. This CDR3 contains 11 residues. Per the germline V gene, CDR1 is SGHRS and CDR2 is YFSETQ. The CDR3 bases are TGCGCCAGCAGCTACGGGGTTGAAGCTTTCTTT. It encodes CASSYGVEAFF.

The chain has TRBV5-1 and TRBJ2-6; D could derive from TRBD1 or TRBD2 (7 bases each). Trimming pared 2 bases from V and 0 bases from J, leaving 15 bases between. The CDR3 spans 18 residues. Germline V gene sequence: CDR1 SGHRS, CDR2 YFSETQ. The CDR3, as DNA: TGCGCCAGCAGCTTAGGTCAGGGGGGGCTCTCTGGGGCCAACGTCCTGACTTTC. Protein sequence: CASSLGQGGLSGANVLTF.

J is TRBJ2-3 and V is TRBV20-1; tentative D call: TRBD2 (6 bases). The CDR3 contains 11 residues. Germline-derived CDR1 and CDR2 are DFQATT and SNEGSKA (reference sequence). The CDR3 DNA follows: TGCAGGGGAGGTGACGCAGATACGCAGTATTTT. Its translation: CRGGDADTQYF.

The rearrangement links TRBV5-1 to TRBJ2-3; D is ambiguous. V was shortened by 0 bases and J by 4 bases, with 3 bases between the two germline ends. Germline assignment: CDR1 SGHRS and CDR2 YFSETQ. This CDR3 has 12 residues. The CDR3 spells CASSLAPDTQYF. The CDR3 DNA reads TGCGCCAGCAGCTTGGCCCCAGATACGCAGTATTTT.

The genes are TRBV19 and TRBJ2-1; 10 nucleotides align to TRBD2. This CDR3 has 15 amino acids. The germline CDR1 and CDR2 sequences are LNHDA and SQIVND (reference sequence). Unmatched junction bases numbered 6, after V lost 7 bases and J lost 3 bases. CDR3 protein: CASTPGTSDYNEQFF. As DNA, the CDR3 is TGTGCCAGTACACCCGGGACTAGCGACTACAATGAGCAGTTCTTC.

V gene TRBV19 combines with J gene TRBJ2-1, with TRBD2 matching over 15 bases. Germline V gene data show CDR1 as LNHDA and CDR2 as SQIVND (reference sequence). V lost 5 bases, J lost 0 bases, and 5 bases stayed unmatched. The CDR3 length is 18 residues. CDR3 region: CASSLWTSGRASYNEQFF. The CDR3 coding sequence is TGTGCCAGTAGTTTATGGACTAGCGGGAGGGCCTCCTACAATGAGCAGTTCTTC.